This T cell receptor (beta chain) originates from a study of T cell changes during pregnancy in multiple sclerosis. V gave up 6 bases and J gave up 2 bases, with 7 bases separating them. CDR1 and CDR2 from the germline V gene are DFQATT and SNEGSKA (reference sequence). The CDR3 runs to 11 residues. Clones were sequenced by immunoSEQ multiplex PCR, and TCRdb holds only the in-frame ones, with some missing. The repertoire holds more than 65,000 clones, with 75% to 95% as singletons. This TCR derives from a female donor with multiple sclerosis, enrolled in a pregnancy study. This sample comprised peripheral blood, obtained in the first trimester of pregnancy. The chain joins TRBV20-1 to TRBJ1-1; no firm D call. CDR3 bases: TGCAGTGCAAACAAAAACACTGAAGCTTTCTTT. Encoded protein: CSANKNTEAFF.